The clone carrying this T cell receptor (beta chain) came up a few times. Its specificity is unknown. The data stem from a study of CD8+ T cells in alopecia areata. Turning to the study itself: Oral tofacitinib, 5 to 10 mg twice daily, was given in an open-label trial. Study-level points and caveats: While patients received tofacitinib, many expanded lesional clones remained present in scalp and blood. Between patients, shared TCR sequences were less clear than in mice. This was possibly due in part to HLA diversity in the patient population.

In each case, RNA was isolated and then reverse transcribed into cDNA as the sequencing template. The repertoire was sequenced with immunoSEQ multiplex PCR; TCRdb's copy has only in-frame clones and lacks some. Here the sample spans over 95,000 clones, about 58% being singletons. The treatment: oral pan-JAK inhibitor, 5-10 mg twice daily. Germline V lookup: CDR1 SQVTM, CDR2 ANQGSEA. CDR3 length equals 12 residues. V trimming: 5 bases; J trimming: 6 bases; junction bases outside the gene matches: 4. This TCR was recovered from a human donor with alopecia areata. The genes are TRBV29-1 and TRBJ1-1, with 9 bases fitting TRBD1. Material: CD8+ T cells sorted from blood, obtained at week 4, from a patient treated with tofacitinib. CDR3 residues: CSVRDRVPEAFF. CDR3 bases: TGCAGCGTTCGGGACAGGGTACCTGAAGCTTTCTTT.